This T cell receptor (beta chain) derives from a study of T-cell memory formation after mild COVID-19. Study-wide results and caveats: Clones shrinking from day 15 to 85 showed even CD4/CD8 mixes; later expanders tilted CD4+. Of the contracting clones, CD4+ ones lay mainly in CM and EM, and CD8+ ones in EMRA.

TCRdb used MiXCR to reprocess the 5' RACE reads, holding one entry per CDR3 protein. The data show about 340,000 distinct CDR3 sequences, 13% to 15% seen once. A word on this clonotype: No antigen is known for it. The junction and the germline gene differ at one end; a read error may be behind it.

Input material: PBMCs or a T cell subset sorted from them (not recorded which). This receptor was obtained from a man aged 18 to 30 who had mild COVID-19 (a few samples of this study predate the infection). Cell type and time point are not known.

CDR3 DNA: TGCGCCAGCATCCAAGCGAGATCGAACTCCTACGAGCAGTACTTC. Its protein product is CASIQARSNSYEQYF. The V call is TRBV4-3, the J call TRBJ2-7; no firm D call. Germline CDR1 is LGHNA and CDR2 is YSLEER. The CDR3 loop spans 15 amino acids.